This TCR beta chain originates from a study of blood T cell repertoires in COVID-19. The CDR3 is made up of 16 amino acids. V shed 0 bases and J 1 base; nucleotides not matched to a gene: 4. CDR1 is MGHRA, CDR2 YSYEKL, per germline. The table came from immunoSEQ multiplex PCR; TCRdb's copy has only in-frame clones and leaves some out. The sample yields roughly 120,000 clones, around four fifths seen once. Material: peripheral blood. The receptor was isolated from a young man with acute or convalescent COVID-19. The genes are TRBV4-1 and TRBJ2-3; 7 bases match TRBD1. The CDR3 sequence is CASSQEGQGGTDTQYF. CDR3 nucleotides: TGCGCCAGCAGCCAAGAGGGCCAGGGGGGCACAGATACGCAGTATTTT.